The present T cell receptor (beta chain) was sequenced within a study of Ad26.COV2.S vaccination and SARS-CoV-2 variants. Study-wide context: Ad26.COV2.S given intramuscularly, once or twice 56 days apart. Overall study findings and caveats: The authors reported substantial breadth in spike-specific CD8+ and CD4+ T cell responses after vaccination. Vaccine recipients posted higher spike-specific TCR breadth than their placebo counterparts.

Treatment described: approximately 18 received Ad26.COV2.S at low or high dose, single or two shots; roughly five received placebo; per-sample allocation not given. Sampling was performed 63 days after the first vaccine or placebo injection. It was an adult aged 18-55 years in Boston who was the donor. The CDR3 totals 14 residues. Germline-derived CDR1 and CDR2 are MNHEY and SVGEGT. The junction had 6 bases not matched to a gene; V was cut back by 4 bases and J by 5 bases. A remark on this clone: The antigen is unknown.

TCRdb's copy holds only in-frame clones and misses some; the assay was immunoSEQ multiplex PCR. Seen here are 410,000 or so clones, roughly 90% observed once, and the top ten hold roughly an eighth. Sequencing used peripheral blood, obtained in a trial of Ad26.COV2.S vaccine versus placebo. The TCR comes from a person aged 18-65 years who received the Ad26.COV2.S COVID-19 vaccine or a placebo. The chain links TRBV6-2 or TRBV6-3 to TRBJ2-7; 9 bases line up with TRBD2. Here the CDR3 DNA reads TGTGCCAGCAGTTTAGGCGGGAGGGGCGACGAGCAGTACTTC. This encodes CASSLGGRGDEQYF.